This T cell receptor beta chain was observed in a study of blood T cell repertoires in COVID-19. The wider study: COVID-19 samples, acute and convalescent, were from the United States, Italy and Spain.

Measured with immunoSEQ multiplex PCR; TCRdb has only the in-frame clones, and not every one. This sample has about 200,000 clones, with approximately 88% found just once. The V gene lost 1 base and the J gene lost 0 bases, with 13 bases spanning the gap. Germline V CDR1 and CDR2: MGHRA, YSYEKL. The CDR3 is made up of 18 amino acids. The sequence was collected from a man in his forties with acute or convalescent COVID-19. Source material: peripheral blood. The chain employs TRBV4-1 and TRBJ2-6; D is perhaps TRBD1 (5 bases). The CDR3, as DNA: TGCGCCAGCAGCCAAGTGGACATGGGATTCTCTGGGGCCAACGTCCTGACTTTC. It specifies CASSQVDMGFSGANVLTF.